This TCR beta chain was obtained from a study of shared clonotypes between healthy human individuals. Overall study context: A donor's plate count was three for CD4 naive and three for CD4 memory; CD8 naive had two and CD8 memory one.

Note on this clone: Its antigen is not identified.

The CDR3 length is 13 residues. Looked up from germline, CDR1 is KGHSH and CDR2 is LQKENI. Trimming left V 7 bases short and J 2 bases short, with 11 bases between. The study's findings and limits: Sequencing depth was predicted to influence how clonotypes are shared among donors. Tissues were not sampled, only blood, and their repertoires likely differ. Non-shared clonotypes had lower generation probabilities than clonotypes shared by all four sorted-subset donors.

The table came from immunoSEQ multiplex PCR; TCRdb's copy has only in-frame clones and leaves some out. The table shows about a million clones, with 60% to 80% occurring only once. The V and J genes are TRBV18 and TRBJ1-2; maybe TRBD1 (5 bases). The TCR was taken from a man aged 18-30 years in good health. Some clones in this sample may be carry-over from other donors' samples. The sample comprised memory CD4+ T cells from PBMCs. As for subset: CD45RA-negative fraction. The CDR3, as DNA: TGTGCCAGCTACCACGACAGAAACTATGGCTACACCTTC. It translates to CASYHDRNYGYTF.